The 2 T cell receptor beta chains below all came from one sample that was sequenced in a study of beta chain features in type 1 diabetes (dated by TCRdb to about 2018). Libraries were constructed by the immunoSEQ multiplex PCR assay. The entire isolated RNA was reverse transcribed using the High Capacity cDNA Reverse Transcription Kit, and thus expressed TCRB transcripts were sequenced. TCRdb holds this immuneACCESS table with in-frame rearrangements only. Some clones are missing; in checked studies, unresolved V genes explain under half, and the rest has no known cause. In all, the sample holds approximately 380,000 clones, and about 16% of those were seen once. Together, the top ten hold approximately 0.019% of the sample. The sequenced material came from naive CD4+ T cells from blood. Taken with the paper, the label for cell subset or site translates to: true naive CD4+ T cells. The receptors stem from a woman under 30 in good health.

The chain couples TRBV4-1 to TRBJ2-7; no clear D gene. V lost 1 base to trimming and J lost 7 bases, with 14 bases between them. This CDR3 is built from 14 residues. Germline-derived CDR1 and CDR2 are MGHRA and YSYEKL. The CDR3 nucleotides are TGCGCCAGCAGCCAAGTCCGTTCCTCTAAGGAGCAGTACTTC. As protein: CASSQVRSSKEQYF.

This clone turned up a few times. CDR3 in DNA: TGTGCCACCAGCAGAGATTCGGGTAGCGAGACCCAGTACTTC. Translation: CATSRDSGSETQYF. This sequence joins TRBV15 and TRBJ2-5; no reliable D call. This CDR3 is 14 amino acids long. Germline-derived CDR1 and CDR2 are LNHNV and YYDKDF (reference sequence). Trimming left V 0 bases short and J 5 bases short, with 10 bases between.